Listed below are T cell receptor beta chains from one sample, sequenced in a study of circulating CD8 cells and anti-PD-1 response in melanoma. MiXCR, applied by TCRdb to the reads, yields one record per CDR3 protein. The repertoire includes several hundred distinct CDR3 sequences, about a tenth of them detected once, and under 55% sits in the top ten. The sequencing used CD8+ T cells from PBMCs, collected at baseline or after one month of anti-PD-1 therapy (not recorded which). The source is a human donor with melanoma. Each CDR3 is given with its conserved first and last residue. D genes are given only for firm matches. A row's size may be missing; if present it is once, few, many or a size class.

TRBJ1-2,-,large,TRBV2,TGTGCCAGCAGTGATCTAGTTACGGGTGGCTACACCTTC,CASSDLVTGGYTF
TRBJ1-6,TRBD1,large,TRBV4-1,TGCGCCAGCAGCCAAGTAGCCGGGACAGCCAATTCACCCCTCCACTTT,CASSQVAGTANSPLHF
TRBJ2-1,TRBD1,few,TRBV28,TGTGCCAGCAGTTTATTTTCGGGGACAGGGCGCTACTACAATGAGCAGTTCTTC,CASSLFSGTGRYYNEQFF
TRBJ2-3,-,-,TRBV12-3/TRBV12-4,TGTGCCAGCAGTTTATTGAGGCGAGATACGCAGCATTTC,CASSLLRRDTQHF
TRBJ2-7,-,medium-sized,TRBV7-3,TGTGCCAGCAGCCCCCGTTTGGGGGGGCCGGGCGAGCAGTACTTC,CASSPRLGGPGEQYF
TRBJ2-7,TRBD1,large,TRBV6-5,TGTGCCAGCACCGGGACAGGGGTCTACGAGCAGTACTTC,CASTGTGVYEQYF
TRBJ2-7,-,large,TRBV28,TGTGCCAGCAGGGTAAGGGTGGCCTTCTACGAGCAGTACTTC,CASRVRVAFYEQYF
TRBJ1-2,-,medium-sized,TRBV6-2/TRBV6-3,TGTGCCAGCAGTTATTCGGCTGGCTACACCTTC,CASSYSAGYTF
TRBJ2-7,TRBD2,large,TRBV27,TGTGCCAGCACCGCAAGGGGTCTAGCGGGAGTCGAGGAGCAGTACTTC,CASTARGLAGVEEQYF
TRBJ2-7,TRBD1,medium-sized,TRBV28,TGTGCCAGCAGTGACAGGGGGCTTTGGTACGAGCAGTACTTC,CASSDRGLWYEQYF
TRBJ1-1,TRBD1,large,TRBV12-3/TRBV12-4,TGTGCCAGCAGTTTTACCGGGACAGGGGGTTCTGAAGCTTTCTTT,CASSFTGTGGSEAFF
TRBJ2-7,TRBD1,large,TRBV11-2,TGTGCCAGCAGCTTACCTACCACTGGGACAGGGGGCCGGTACGAGCAGTACTTC,CASSLPTTGTGGRYEQYF
TRBJ1-4,-,large,TRBV7-9,TGTGCCAGCAGACCCGACGGACCTAATGAAAAACTGTTTTTT,CASRPDGPNEKLFF
TRBJ2-7,TRBD2,medium-sized,TRBV27,TGTGCCAGCCGGGGGGAATCCTACGAGCAGTACTTC,CASRGESYEQYF
TRBJ1-2,-,medium-sized,TRBV20-1,TGCAGTGCCCCCACCCATTTAAGTAAGGCCGCCTACGGCTACACCTTC,CSAPTHLSKAAYGYTF
TRBJ2-1,TRBD2,large,TRBV28,TGTGCCAGCAGCTTCGAGGAACTAGCGGGAGGGGGGGAGCAGTTCTTC,CASSFEELAGGGEQFF
TRBJ1-1,-,medium-sized,TRBV28,TGTGCCAGCAGCCAGAGACCGCACGAAGCTTTCTTT,CASSQRPHEAFF
TRBJ2-3,-,medium-sized,TRBV4-1,TGCGCCAGCAGCCCGGTGGCGGGGACTAGCACAGATACGCAGTATTTT,CASSPVAGTSTDTQYF
TRBJ2-7,TRBD2,-,TRBV28,TGTGCCAGCAGTAAGGCCGGGGCTAGCGGGAGGGCGCGAACCTACGAGCAGTACTTC,CASSKAGASGRARTYEQYF
TRBJ2-7,TRBD1,medium-sized,TRBV20-1,TGCAGTGCCAGAAGGGACAGCTACTACGAGCAGTACTTC,CSARRDSYYEQYF
TRBJ2-6,-,medium-sized,TRBV5-6,TGTGCCAGCAGCCGGTGGGGGTCAGGGGCCAACGTCCTGACTTTC,CASSRWGSGANVLTF
TRBJ1-6,-,large,TRBV6-6,TGTGCCACCGACCTCTCCGGACAGTATAATTCACCCCTCCACTTT,CATDLSGQYNSPLHF
TRBJ2-7,TRBD2,medium-sized,TRBV11-2,TGTGCCAGCAGCTCGCCCGGGACTAGCGGCTTTATCCTTCCCTACGAGCAGTACTTC,CASSSPGTSGFILPYEQYF
TRBJ2-1,TRBD2,hyperexpanded,TRBV3-1,TGTGCCAGCAGCCAAGTCGAACTGACTAGCGGGAGGGCTGATGAGCAGTTCTTC,CASSQVELTSGRADEQFF
TRBJ2-1,TRBD2,medium-sized,TRBV7-9,TGTGCCAGCAGCTTAGCTGGGAGGGCCAATGAGCAGTTCTTC,CASSLAGRANEQFF
TRBJ2-1,TRBD1,-,TRBV25-1,TGTGCCAGCGGCCGGACAGGGGGGATCAATGAGCAGTTCTTC,CASGRTGGINEQFF
TRBJ1-2,-,medium-sized,TRBV2,TGTGCCAGCAGTCCTTCCTCGTCCGGTGCTGGCTACACCTTC,CASSPSSSGAGYTF
TRBJ2-7,TRBD2,large,TRBV18,TGTGCCAGCTCACTTCTTAGCGGGAGCTTAGTTCCCTACGAGCAGTACTTC,CASSLLSGSLVPYEQYF
TRBJ2-1,TRBD1,medium-sized,TRBV10-3,TGTGCCATCAGAGACCGGGACAGATCCTACAATGAGCAGTTCTTC,CAIRDRDRSYNEQFF
TRBJ1-1,-,-,TRBV11-2,TGTGCCAGCAGCCTCCCTCAAACGGCCGCTGAAGCTTTCTTT,CASSLPQTAAEAFF
TRBJ1-5,-,large,TRBV2,TGTGCCAGCCGGCAAGGGGTTTCCCTCAATCAGCCCCAGCATTTT,CASRQGVSLNQPQHF
TRBJ2-5,-,medium-sized,TRBV4-1,TGCGCCAGCAGCCCCCCTTTCGGGGACCAAGAGACCCAGTACTTC,CASSPPFGDQETQYF
TRBJ2-3,TRBD2,large,TRBV4-3,TGCGCCAGCAGCCGGACTAGCGGGATTGGAGATACGCAGTATTTT,CASSRTSGIGDTQYF
TRBJ2-4,-,large,TRBV19,TGTGCCAGTAGTAGCCGGGGGACGAGGTACTTC,CASSSRGTRYF
TRBJ2-4,-,large,TRBV29-1,TGCAGCGTTGAAGATCCGGGGGACCTAGCCAAAAACATTCAGTACTTC,CSVEDPGDLAKNIQYF
TRBJ1-2,-,-,TRBV5-1,TGCGCCAGCAGTCACGACAAGCCCTATGGCTACACCTTC,CASSHDKPYGYTF
TRBJ2-1,-,medium-sized,TRBV7-9,TGTGCCAGCAGTGATACGCGGGGCAGCTCCTACAATGAGCAGTTCTTC,CASSDTRGSSYNEQFF
TRBJ2-1,-,large,TRBV2,TGTGCCAGCAGTGCCCGGGACCCGTACAATGAGCAGTTCTTC,CASSARDPYNEQFF
TRBJ2-6,-,medium-sized,TRBV28,TGTGCCAGCAGTTCACCGACGGAAGGCAGCTCTGGGGCCAACGTCCTGACTTTC,CASSSPTEGSSGANVLTF
TRBJ2-3,-,large,TRBV12-3/TRBV12-4,TGTGCCAGCAGTTTATTGAGGCGAGATACGCAGTATTTT,CASSLLRRDTQYF
TRBJ2-7,-,large,TRBV6-6,TGTGCCAGCAGTTACAAGGGCGGGAACCACTACGAGCAGTACTTC,CASSYKGGNHYEQYF
TRBJ2-1,-,large,TRBV28,TGTGCCAGCACCTTGGACCTCACTGGTAATGAGCAGTTCTTC,CASTLDLTGNEQFF
TRBJ2-7,-,medium-sized,TRBV2,TGTGCCAGCAGTGAACGGTTATTAGAGCAGTACTTC,CASSERLLEQYF
TRBJ2-3,-,medium-sized,TRBV4-3,TGCGCCAGCAGCCAAGATGGTTCGGGGTCGAGCACAGATACGCAGTATTTT,CASSQDGSGSSTDTQYF
TRBJ2-1,TRBD2,medium-sized,TRBV3-1,TGTGCCAGCAGCCAAGCCAGCGGGGGGCCCAATGAGCAGTTCTTC,CASSQASGGPNEQFF
TRBJ2-3,TRBD2,-,TRBV28,TGTGCCAGCAGTACATCCCGGGGAGGTAGCGGGACTGATACGCAGTATTTT,CASSTSRGGSGTDTQYF
TRBJ1-2,-,-,TRBV12-5,TGTGCTAGTGGCCGAGAGGGGAACTATGGCTACACCTTC,CASGREGNYGYTF
TRBJ1-1,-,-,TRBV28,TGTGCCAGCAGCCAGAGACCGCACGAAGCTCTCTTT,CASSQRPHEALF
TRBJ1-1,-,large,TRBV7-3,TGTGCCAGCAGCTTAATGGGGACAACTGAAGCTTTCTTT,CASSLMGTTEAFF
TRBJ1-1,-,large,TRBV24-1,TGTGCCGCCAGGACGGGAAACACTGAAGCTTTCTTT,CAARTGNTEAFF
TRBJ2-7,TRBD1,few,TRBV20-1,TGCAGTGGGACAGGGGGTCGCGAGCAGTACTTC,CSGTGGREQYF
TRBJ2-3,TRBD1,medium-sized,TRBV28,TGTGCCAGCAGTTGGACAGGGCCTACGCAGTATTTT,CASSWTGPTQYF
TRBJ2-1,-,medium-sized,TRBV20-1,TGCAGCTCCAATGAGCAGTTCTTC,CSSNEQFF
TRBJ2-2,TRBD1,medium-sized,TRBV27,TGTGCCAGCAGTTTTCGGACAGGGGAATACACCGGGGAGCTGTTTTTT,CASSFRTGEYTGELFF
TRBJ2-7,TRBD1,medium-sized,TRBV20-1,TGCAGTGCTAGAGATTTCAGGACAGGGGAATCCTACGAGCAGTACTTC,CSARDFRTGESYEQYF